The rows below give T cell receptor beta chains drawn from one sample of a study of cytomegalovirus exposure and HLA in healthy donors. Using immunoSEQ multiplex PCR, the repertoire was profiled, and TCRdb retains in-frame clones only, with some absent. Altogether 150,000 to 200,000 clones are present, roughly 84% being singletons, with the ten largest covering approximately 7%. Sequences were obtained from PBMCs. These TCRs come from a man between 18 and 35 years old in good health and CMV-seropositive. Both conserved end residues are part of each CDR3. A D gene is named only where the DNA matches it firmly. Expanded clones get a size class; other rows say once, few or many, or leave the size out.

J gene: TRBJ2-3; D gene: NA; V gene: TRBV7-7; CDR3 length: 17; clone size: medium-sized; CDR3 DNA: TGTGCCAGCAGCCGTTCCGTAGCGGTCTCTAGCACAGATACGCAGTATTTT; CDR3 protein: CASSRSVAVSSTDTQYF
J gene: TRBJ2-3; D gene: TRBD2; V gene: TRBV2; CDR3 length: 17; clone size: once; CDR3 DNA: TGTGCCAGCGGCGGTCCCGGGACTAGGGAAAATCCAGATACGCAGTATTTT; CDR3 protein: CASGGPGTRENPDTQYF
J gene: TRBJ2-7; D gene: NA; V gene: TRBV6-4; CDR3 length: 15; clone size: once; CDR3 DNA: TGTGCCAGCAGTGACGAGCCCGAGAGGGCCTACGAGCAGTACTTC; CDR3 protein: CASSDEPERAYEQYF
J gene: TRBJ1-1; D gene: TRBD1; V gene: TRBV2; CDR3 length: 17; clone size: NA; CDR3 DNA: TGTGCCAGCGACTTCCCGGGACAGACTTACATGAACACTGAAGCTTTCTTT; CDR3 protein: CASDFPGQTYMNTEAFF
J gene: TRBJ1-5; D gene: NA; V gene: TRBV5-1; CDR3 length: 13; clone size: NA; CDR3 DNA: TGCGCCAGCAGCTTGGATTCGAATCAGCCCCAGCATTTT; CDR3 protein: CASSLDSNQPQHF
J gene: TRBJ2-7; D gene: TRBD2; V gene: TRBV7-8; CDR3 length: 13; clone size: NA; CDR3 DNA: TGTGCCAGCAGCTCCGGGACTAGCTACGAGCAGTACTTC; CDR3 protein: CASSSGTSYEQYF
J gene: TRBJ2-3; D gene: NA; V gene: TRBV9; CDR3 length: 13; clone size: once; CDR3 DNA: TGTGCCAGCAGCGGACATCGCACAGATACGCAGTATTTT; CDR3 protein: CASSGHRTDTQYF
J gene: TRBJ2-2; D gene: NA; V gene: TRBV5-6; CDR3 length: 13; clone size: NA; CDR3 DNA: TGTGCCAGCAGCCGGGGGAACACCGGGGAGCTGTTTTTT; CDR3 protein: CASSRGNTGELFF
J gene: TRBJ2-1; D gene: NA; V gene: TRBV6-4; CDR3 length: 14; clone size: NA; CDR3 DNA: TGTGCCAGCAGAGAGCGGACCCCCTACAATGAGCAGTTCTTC; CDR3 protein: CASRERTPYNEQFF
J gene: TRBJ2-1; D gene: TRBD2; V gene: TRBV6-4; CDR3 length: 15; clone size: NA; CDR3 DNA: TGTGCCAGCAGCAAGACTAGCGGAGACTACAATGAGCAGTTCTTC; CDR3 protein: CASSKTSGDYNEQFF
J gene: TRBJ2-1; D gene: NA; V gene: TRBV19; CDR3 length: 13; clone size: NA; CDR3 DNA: TGTGCCAGTAGCCGCCCAGGGATCAATGAGCAGTTCTTC; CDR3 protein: CASSRPGINEQFF
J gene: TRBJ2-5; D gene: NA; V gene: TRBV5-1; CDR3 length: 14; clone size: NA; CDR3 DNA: TGCGCCAGCAGCTTGAGGGGGACGCAAGAGACCCAGTACTTC; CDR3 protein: CASSLRGTQETQYF
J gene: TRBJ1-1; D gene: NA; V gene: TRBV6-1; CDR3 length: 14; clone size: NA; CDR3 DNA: TGTGCCACAGCGGGGCAGAATATGAACACTGAAGCTTTCTTT; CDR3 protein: CATAGQNMNTEAFF
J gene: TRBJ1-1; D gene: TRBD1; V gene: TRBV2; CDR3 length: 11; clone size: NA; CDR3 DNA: TGTGCCAGCAGTGTGGACAGGGGAGCTTTCTTT; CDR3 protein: CASSVDRGAFF
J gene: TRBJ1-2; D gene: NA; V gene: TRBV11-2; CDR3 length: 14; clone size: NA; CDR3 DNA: TGTGCCAGCAGCTTAGGGGCAGACAACTATGGCTACACCTTC; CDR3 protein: CASSLGADNYGYTF
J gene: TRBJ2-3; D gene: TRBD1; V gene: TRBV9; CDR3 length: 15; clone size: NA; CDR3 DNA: TGTGCCAGCAGCGTAGGGACAGGGGGCACAGATACGCAGTATTTT; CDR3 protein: CASSVGTGGTDTQYF
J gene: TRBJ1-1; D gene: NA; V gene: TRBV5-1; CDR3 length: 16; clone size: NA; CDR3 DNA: TGCGCCAGCAGCTTGCGGTTTCGGGGGGGGAACACTGAAGCTTTCTTT; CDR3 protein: CASSLRFRGGNTEAFF
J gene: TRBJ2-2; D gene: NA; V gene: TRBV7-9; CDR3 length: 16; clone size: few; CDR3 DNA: TGTGCCAGCAGCCGCCGGATGGGAGCTAACACCGGGGAGCTGTTTTTT; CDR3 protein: CASSRRMGANTGELFF
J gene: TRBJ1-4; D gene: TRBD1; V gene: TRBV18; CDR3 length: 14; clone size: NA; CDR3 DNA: TGTGCCAGCTCGGGGACAGGCGGTAATGAAAAACTGTTTTTT; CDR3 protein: CASSGTGGNEKLFF
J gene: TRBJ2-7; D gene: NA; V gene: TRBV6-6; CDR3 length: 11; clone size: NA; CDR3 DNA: TGTGCCAGCAGTTACGGGGCCGAGCAGTACTTC; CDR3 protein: CASSYGAEQYF
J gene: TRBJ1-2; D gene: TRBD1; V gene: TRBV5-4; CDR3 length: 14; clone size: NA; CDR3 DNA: TGTGCCAGCAGCTTGGAACAGGGGGCGGGTGGCTACACCTTC; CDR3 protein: CASSLEQGAGGYTF
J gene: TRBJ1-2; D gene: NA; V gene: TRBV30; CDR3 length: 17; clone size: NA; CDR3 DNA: TGTGCCTGGAGTGTACGGGGGGCTTCCTCCCCCTATTATGGCTACACCTTC; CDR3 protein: CAWSVRGASSPYYGYTF
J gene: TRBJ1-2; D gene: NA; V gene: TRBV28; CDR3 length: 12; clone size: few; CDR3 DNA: TGTGCCAGCAGTTTGAGAGGAAGGGGCTACACCTTC; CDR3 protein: CASSLRGRGYTF
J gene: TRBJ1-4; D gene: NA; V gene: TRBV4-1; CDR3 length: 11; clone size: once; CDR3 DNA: TGCGCCAGCAGTTTACAGGGAGAACTGTTTTTT; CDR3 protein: CASSLQGELFF
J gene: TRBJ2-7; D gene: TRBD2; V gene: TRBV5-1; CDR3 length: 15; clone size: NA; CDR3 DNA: TGCGCCAGCAGCTTGGAACTAGCGCTAACCTACGAGCAGTATTTC; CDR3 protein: CASSLELALTYEQYF
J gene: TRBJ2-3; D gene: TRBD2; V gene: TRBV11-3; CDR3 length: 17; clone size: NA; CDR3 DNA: TGTGCCAGCAGCGTATCCGGGACTAGCGCTAACACAGATACGCAGTATTTT; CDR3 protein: CASSVSGTSANTDTQYF
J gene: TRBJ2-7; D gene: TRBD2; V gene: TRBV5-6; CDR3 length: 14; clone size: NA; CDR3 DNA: TGTGCCAGCAGCTTTGGCAGCGGGGCTGGCGAGCAGTACTTC; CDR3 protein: CASSFGSGAGEQYF
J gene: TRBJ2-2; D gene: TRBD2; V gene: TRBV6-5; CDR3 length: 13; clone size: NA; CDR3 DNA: TGTGCCAGCGAGCGGGGGGGTACCGGGGAGCTGTTTTTT; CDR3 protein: CASERGGTGELFF
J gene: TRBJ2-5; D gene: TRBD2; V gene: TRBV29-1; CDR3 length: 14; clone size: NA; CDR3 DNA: TGCAGCGTAGGACTAGCGGGGTACCAAGAGACCCAGTACTTC; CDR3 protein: CSVGLAGYQETQYF
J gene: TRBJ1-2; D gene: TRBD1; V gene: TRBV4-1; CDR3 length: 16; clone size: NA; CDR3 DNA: TGCGCCAGCAGCCAAGCCCCGCGGACAGGGGGCTATGGCTACACCTTC; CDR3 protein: CASSQAPRTGGYGYTF
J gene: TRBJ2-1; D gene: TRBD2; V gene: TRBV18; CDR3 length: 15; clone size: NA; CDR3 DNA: TGTGCCAGCTCACCACAGAGCGGGAGGGCCCATGAGCAGTTCTTC; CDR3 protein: CASSPQSGRAHEQFF
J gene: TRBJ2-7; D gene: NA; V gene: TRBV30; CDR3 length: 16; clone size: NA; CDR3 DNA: TGTGCCTGGAGTGTACAAGGAACCTCTAGCGTATACGAGCAGTACTTC; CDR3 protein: CAWSVQGTSSVYEQYF
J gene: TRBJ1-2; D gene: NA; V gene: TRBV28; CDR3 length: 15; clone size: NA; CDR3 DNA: TGTGCCAGCAACCGGATGGGAGGACCCAACTATGGCTACACCTTC; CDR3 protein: CASNRMGGPNYGYTF
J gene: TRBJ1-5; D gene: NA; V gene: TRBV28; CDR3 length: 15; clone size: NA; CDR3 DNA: TGTGCCAGCAGTTGGTCCCGACAGCGATATCAGCCCCAGCATTTT; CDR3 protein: CASSWSRQRYQPQHF
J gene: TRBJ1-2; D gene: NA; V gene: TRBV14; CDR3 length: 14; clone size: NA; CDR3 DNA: TGTGCCAGCAGCCCTGGGGGGGTCCTCTATGGCTACACCTTC; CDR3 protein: CASSPGGVLYGYTF
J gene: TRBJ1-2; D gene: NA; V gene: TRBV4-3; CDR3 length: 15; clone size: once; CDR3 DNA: TGCGCCAGCAGCCAAGAGGGCAGGGGTAACTATGGCTACACCTTC; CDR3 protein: CASSQEGRGNYGYTF
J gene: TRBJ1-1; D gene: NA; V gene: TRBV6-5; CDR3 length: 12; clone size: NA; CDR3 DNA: TGTGCCAGCAGTCGGGGTCTAACTGAAGCTTTCTTT; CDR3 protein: CASSRGLTEAFF
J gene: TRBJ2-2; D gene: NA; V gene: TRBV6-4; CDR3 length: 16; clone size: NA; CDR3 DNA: TGTGCCAGCAGTGATTCGGGCCTAGGGGACACCGGGGAGCTGTTTTTT; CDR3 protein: CASSDSGLGDTGELFF
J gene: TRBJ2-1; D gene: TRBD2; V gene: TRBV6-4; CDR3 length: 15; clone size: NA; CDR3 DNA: TGTGCCAGCAGTGGTCGGGAGGGCCTTTTCAATGAGCAGTTCTTC; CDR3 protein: CASSGREGLFNEQFF
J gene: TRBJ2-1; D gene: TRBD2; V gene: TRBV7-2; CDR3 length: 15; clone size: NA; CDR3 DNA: TGTGCCAGCAGCTTAGATCGGGGGGGGAACAATGAGCAGTTCTTC; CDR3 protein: CASSLDRGGNNEQFF
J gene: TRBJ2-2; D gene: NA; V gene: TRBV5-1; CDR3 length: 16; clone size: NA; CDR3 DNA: TGCGCCAGCAGCCAAACCCCGGGACAGAACACCGGGGAGCTGTTTTTT; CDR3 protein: CASSQTPGQNTGELFF
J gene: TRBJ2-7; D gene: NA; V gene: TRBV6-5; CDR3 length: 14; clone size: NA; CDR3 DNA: TGTGCCAGCAGTCCGGCCGCAGGGGCCTACGAGCAGTACTTC; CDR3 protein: CASSPAAGAYEQYF
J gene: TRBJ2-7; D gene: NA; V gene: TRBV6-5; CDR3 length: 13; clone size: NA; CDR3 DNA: TGTGCCAGCAGTTATGGCAGGGACTACGAGCAGTACTTC; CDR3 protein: CASSYGRDYEQYF
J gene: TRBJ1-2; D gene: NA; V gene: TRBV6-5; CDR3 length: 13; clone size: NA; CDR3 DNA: TGTGCCAGCAGTGGCGGGCCTGACTATGGCTACACCTTC; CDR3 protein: CASSGGPDYGYTF
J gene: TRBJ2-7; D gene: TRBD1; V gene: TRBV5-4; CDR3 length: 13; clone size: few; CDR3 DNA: TGTGCCAGCTCTAACAGGGGGCCTTACGAGCAGTACTTC; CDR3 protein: CASSNRGPYEQYF
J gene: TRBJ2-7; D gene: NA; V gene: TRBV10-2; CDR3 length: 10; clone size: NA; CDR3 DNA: TGCGCCAGCCAACACTACGAGCAGTACTTC; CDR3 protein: CASQHYEQYF
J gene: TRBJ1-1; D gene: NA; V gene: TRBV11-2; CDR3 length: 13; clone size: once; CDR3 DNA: TGTGCCAGCAGCCGCAGGGGCAACACTGAAGCTTTCTTT; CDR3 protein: CASSRRGNTEAFF
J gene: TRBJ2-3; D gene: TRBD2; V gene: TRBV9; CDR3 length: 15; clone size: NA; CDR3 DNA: TGTGCCAGCAGCGAAAGCGGGAGTCTAACAGATACGCAGTATTTT; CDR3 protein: CASSESGSLTDTQYF
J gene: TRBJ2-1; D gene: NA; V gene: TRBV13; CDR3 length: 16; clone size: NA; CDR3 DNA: TGTGCCAGCAGCTGGAGAGGCAGGGGTTTGGGCAATGAGCAGTTCTTC; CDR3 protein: CASSWRGRGLGNEQFF
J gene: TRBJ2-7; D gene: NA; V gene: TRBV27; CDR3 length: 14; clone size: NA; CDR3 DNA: TGTGCCAGCAGTTTATCGAGGGTCGCCTACGAGCAGTACTTC; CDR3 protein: CASSLSRVAYEQYF
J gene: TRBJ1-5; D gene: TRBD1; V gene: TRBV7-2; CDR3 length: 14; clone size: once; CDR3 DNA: TGTGCCAGCAGCTCTACAGGGGGCAATCAGCCCCAGCATTTT; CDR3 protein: CASSSTGGNQPQHF
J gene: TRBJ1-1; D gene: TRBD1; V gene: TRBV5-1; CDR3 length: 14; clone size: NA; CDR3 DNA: TGCGCCAGCAGACCCGGGACAGCTAACACTGAAGCTTTCTTT; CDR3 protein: CASRPGTANTEAFF
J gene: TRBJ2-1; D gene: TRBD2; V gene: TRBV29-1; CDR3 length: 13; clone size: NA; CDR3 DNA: TGCAGCGCCCTAGCGGGAGCGGTACGGGAGCAGTTCTTC; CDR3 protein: CSALAGAVREQFF
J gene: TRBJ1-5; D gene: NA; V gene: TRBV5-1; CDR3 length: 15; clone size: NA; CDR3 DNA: TGCGCCAGCAGCTTGGGCCCGCAGGGAAGCCAGCCCCAGCATTTT; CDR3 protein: CASSLGPQGSQPQHF
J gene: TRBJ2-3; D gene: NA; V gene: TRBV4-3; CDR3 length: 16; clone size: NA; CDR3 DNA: TGCGCCAGCAGCCAAGTATTGGCGGCTAGCACAGATACGCAGTATTTT; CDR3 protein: CASSQVLAASTDTQYF
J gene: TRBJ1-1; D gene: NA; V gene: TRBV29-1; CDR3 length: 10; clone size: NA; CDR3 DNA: TGCAGCGTTGCAGGCCCTGAAGCTTTCTTT; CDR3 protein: CSVAGPEAFF